This entry lists 2 T cell receptor beta chains sequenced from one sample in a study of shared clonotypes between healthy human individuals. Produced via immunoSEQ multiplex PCR; TCRdb's table is partial and in-frame only. Here the sample spans about 1 million clones, approximately 70% being singletons. Sample: memory CD4+ T cells sorted from blood. The subset: CD45RA-negative fraction. All receptors derive from a man younger than 30 in good health.

The chain carries TRBV6-1 and TRBJ2-1; no clear D gene. The CDR3 covers 15 residues. Germline lookup yields CDR1 MNHNS and CDR2 SASEGT. V was shortened by 8 bases and J by 9 bases, with 23 bases between the two germline ends. The CDR3 loop reads CASRTQGPPSGEQFF. DNA of the CDR3: TGTGCCAGCCGCACCCAAGGCCCCCCTTCGGGTGAGCAGTTCTTC.

This clone was seen only a few times. V is TRBV28 and J is TRBJ2-4, with 11 nucleotides matching TRBD2. The CDR3 has 14 residues. Trimming removed 5 bases from V and 14 bases from J; junction bases left unmatched: 11. In germline, CDR1 is MDHEN, CDR2 SYDVKM. CDR3 bases: TGTGCCAGCAGTACCCTCCTTAGCGGGGGGGCTAAGTACTTC. Its translation: CASSTLLSGGAKYF.